Shown below are 21 T cell receptor beta chains from a single sample sequenced in a study of PD-1 blockade in mismatch repair-deficient tumors. Only in-frame clones appear in the TCRdb table, and some are missing; sequencing was by immunoSEQ multiplex PCR. The sample consists of 75,000 to 80,000 clones, 80% to 90% of them appearing once. The source material was peripheral blood, sampled 44 weeks after starting pembrolizumab. These receptors all stem from an adult with mismatch repair-deficient cancer.

CDR3 sequence (DNA): TGTGCCAGCAGTCGACAGGGGGCCCAGGAGCCCCAGCATTTT. It yields the protein CASSRQGAQEPQHF. This chain uses TRBV6-6 with TRBJ1-5; 10 nucleotides match TRBD1. V lost 5 bases to trimming and J lost 8 bases; unmatched junction nucleotides: 6. This CDR3 spans 14 amino acids. Germline CDR1 MNHNY, CDR2 SVGAGI (reference sequence).

CDR3 loop: CASSLSTTAGAFF. The CDR3 DNA is TGTGCCAGCAGCTTAAGCACCACGGCCGGAGCTTTCTTT. The rearrangement links TRBV7-3 to TRBJ1-1; D call uncertain. This CDR3 comprises 13 residues. The V and J ends lost 1 base and 10 bases respectively, with 13 bases between them. Germline V gives CDR1 SGHTA, CDR2 FQGTGA.

This clone was seen a handful of times. The gene calls are TRBV7-9 and TRBJ2-7; TRBD2 agrees at 12 bases. J gave up 6 bases and V 5 bases, and 8 bases lay outside the gene matches. Looked up from germline, CDR1 is SEHNR and CDR2 is FQNEAQ (reference sequence). The CDR3 has 15 residues. The CDR3, as DNA: TGTGCCAGCAGCCCGACTAGCGGGAGAGTTTTCGAGCAGTACTTC. Translating gives CASSPTSGRVFEQYF.

The rearrangement links TRBV9 to TRBJ2-1; no reliable D call. Germline CDR1 is SGDLS and CDR2 is YYNGEE. The CDR3 runs 15 residues. The ends were cut back, 3 bases at V and 2 bases at J, with 12 bases in the middle. This CDR3 reads CASSATLGTYNEQFF. Here the CDR3 DNA reads TGTGCCAGCAGCGCCACTCTGGGTACCTACAATGAGCAGTTCTTC.

The chain joins TRBV18 to TRBJ1-2, with D possibly being TRBD1 (6 bases). Germline assignment: CDR1 KGHSH and CDR2 LQKENI. The germline V and J ends were trimmed by 0 bases and 4 bases, with 6 bases remaining between them. The CDR3 consists of 13 residues. The CDR3 reads CASSPPGGYGYTF. CDR3 DNA: TGTGCCAGCTCACCACCAGGGGGCTATGGCTACACCTTC. Full variable domain (rest looked up from reference TRBV18 and TRBJ1-2): NAGVMQNPRHLVRRRGQEARLRCSPMKGHSHVYWYRQLPEEGLKFMVYLQKENIIDESGMPKERFSAEFPKEGPSILRIQQVVRGDSAAYFCASSPPGGYGYTFGSGTRLTVV.

The rearrangement joins TRBV27 to TRBJ1-4; D is unresolved. Trimming took off 6 bases at V and 0 bases at J, with 11 bases between the two ends. The CDR3 has 15 residues. Germline lookup yields CDR1 MNHEY and CDR2 SMNVEV (reference sequence). The CDR3 sequence is CASRAFVATNEKLFF. The CDR3, as DNA: TGTGCCAGCAGGGCCTTTGTCGCAACTAATGAAAAACTGTTTTTT.

The rearrangement joins TRBV6-1 to TRBJ2-7, with 11 bases fitting TRBD1. The CDR3 has 14 residues. V shed 4 bases and J 5 bases; nucleotides not matched to a gene: 4. The germline V gene has CDR1 MNHNS and CDR2 SASEGT. The CDR3 DNA reads as TGTGCCAGCAGTGGGACAGGGGGCGCGGACGAGCAGTACTTC. Amino acids: CASSGTGGADEQYF.

The V and J genes are TRBV7-9 and TRBJ1-1, with D unresolved. CDR1 SEHNR and CDR2 FQNEAQ come from the germline V gene (reference sequence). Trimming shortened V by 3 bases and J by 1 base, and 6 bases separated the two germline ends. The CDR3 is made up of 13 amino acids. The CDR3 DNA is TGTGCCAGCAGCTTTGAGGGGAACACTGAAGCTTTCTTT. Its translation is CASSFEGNTEAFF. The full variable domain, rest sourced from reference TRBV7-9 and TRBJ1-1, is DTGVSQNPRHKITKRGQNVTFRCDPISEHNRLYWYRQTLGQGPEFLTYFQNEAQLEKSRLLSDRFSAERPKGSFSTLEIQRTEQGDSAMYLCASSFEGNTEAFFGQGTRLTVV.

The chain combines TRBV6-1 with TRBJ1-2; D unresolved. With 4 bases removed from V and 3 bases from J, the gap between germline ends came to 9 bases. CDR1 and CDR2 (germline): MNHNS, SASEGT. The CDR3 has 13 residues. The chain's CDR3 is CASSVIQDYGYTF. CDR3 sequence (DNA): TGTGCCAGCAGTGTAATTCAGGACTATGGCTACACCTTC.

The chain combines TRBV12-5 with TRBJ2-6, with 10 bases identical to TRBD2. In germline, CDR1 is LGHNT, CDR2 FRNRAP. The CDR3 spans 17 residues. J was trimmed by 4 bases and V by 0 bases; bases with no gene match: 3. Here the CDR3 DNA reads TGTGCTAGTGGTTTGGTTCTAGCGGGAGCGGGGGCCAACGTCCTGACTTTC. Amino acids: CASGLVLAGAGANVLTF. Together with reference TRBV12-5 and TRBJ2-6, the CDR3 gives the full variable domain: DARVTQTPRHKVTEMGQEVTMRCQPILGHNTVFWYRQTMMQGLELLAYFRNRAPLDDSGMPKDRFSAEMPDATLATLKIQPSEPRDSAVYFCASGLVLAGAGANVLTFGAGSRLTVL.

The J gene is TRBJ2-7, the V gene TRBV9; D might be TRBD2 (7 bases). Trimming took 3 bases from V and 1 from J, leaving 14 bases between them. This CDR3 is 15 amino acids long. CDR1 is SGDLS, CDR2 YYNGEE, per germline. The CDR3 sequence: CASSAEGGGSYEQYF. As DNA, the CDR3 is TGTGCCAGCAGCGCCGAAGGGGGAGGGTCCTACGAGCAGTACTTC.

The V and J genes are TRBV7-9 and TRBJ1-5; the D gene is possibly TRBD1 (5 bases). In germline, CDR1 is SEHNR, CDR2 FQNEAQ (reference sequence). Between the trimmed V and J ends, which lost 4 bases and 2 bases, there was a span of 18 bases. CDR3 length: 17 amino acids. The DNA for the CDR3 is TGTGCCAGCAGCTCGCAGGGAAAAGACAGTCGCAATCAGCCCCAGCATTTT. The encoded protein is CASSSQGKDSRNQPQHF.

This chain joins TRBV10-3 and TRBJ1-1, with TRBD1 identical over 7 bases. V dropped 6 bases and J dropped 8; count of bases not matched to a gene: 6. Looked up from germline, CDR1 is ENHRY and CDR2 is SYGVKD. CDR3 length: 12 amino acids. The CDR3 DNA reads as TGTGCCATCAGGGGGGGGACAGAAGAAGCTTTCTTT. It codes for CAIRGGTEEAFF.

The rearrangement joins TRBV14 to TRBJ2-3; 8 positions match TRBD2. V lost 4 bases and J lost 0; bases outside the gene matches: 6. This CDR3 has 16 residues. In germline, CDR1 is SGHDN, CDR2 FVKESK. CDR3 residues: CASSPRLAFSTDTQYF. The CDR3 DNA follows: TGTGCCAGCAGCCCCCGACTAGCGTTCAGCACAGATACGCAGTATTTT.

The V call is TRBV18, the J call TRBJ2-1, with unresolved D. The CDR3 has 17 residues. Germline-derived CDR1 and CDR2 are KGHSH and LQKENI. V was trimmed by 2 bases and J by 0 bases, leaving 14 bases between them. In nucleotides, the CDR3 is TGTGCCAGCTCACCAAACGTCTATCCGAGCTCCTACAATGAGCAGTTCTTC. This gives the protein CASSPNVYPSSYNEQFF.

The V call is TRBV5-6, the J call TRBJ1-1; 9 bases line up with TRBD1. Losses at the gene ends were 4 bases for V and 11 bases for J; bases not matched to a gene: 6. Germline V gene lookup returns CDR1 SGHDT and CDR2 YYEEEE. The CDR3 is 12 residues long. CDR3 nucleotide sequence: TGTGCCAGCAGCGGAGGGGACAGGGTTGCTTTCTTT. It is translated as CASSGGDRVAFF. Using reference TRBV5-6 and TRBJ1-1 for the parts outside the CDR3, the full variable domain is DAGVTQSPTHLIKTRGQQVTLRCSPKSGHDTVSWYQQALGQGPQFIFQYYEEEERQRGNFPDRFSGHQFPNYSSELNVNALLLGDSALYLCASSGGDRVAFFGQGTRLTVV.

The chain carries TRBV6-5 and TRBJ2-2; tentatively, D is TRBD1 (5 bases). The V gene's germline CDR1 is MNHEY and CDR2 SVGAGI. The CDR3 has 14 amino acids. V was trimmed by 2 bases and J by 3 bases, leaving 7 bases between them. CDR3 DNA sequence: TGTGCCAGCAGTTACAGGGGCGACACCGGGGAGCTGTTTTTT. As protein: CASSYRGDTGELFF.

V and J are TRBV29-1 and TRBJ1-1; unclear D gene. The V end was cut by 6 bases, the J end by 6 bases, with 14 bases between. Per the germline V gene, CDR1 is SQVTM and CDR2 is ANQGSEA. The CDR3 has 12 amino acids. The CDR3 is CSVAVVGPEAFF. As DNA, the CDR3 is TGCAGCGTGGCGGTGGTTGGGCCTGAAGCTTTCTTT.

The chain carries TRBV7-9 and TRBJ2-7; 11 bases are a match to TRBD2. The CDR3 spans 16 residues. The V segment lost 1 base and the J segment 4 bases; nucleotides outside the gene matches: 6. CDR1 is SEHNR and CDR2 is FQNEAQ in the germline V gene (reference sequence). CDR3 protein: CASSLVSLAGGYEQYF. The CDR3 DNA reads as TGTGCCAGCAGCTTAGTATCGCTAGCGGGAGGATACGAGCAGTACTTC.

Concerning this clone: Possible read error: a much larger clone is one base away. The CDR3 spells CASQPLSLNTEAFF. As DNA, the CDR3 is TGTGCCAGCCAGCCACTGAGTTTGAACACTGAAGCTTTCTTT. The chain has TRBV5-8 and TRBJ1-1; D unclear. Trimming took 7 bases from V and 0 from J, leaving 13 bases between them. Germline V gene sequence: CDR1 SGHTS, CDR2 YDEGEE. This CDR3 comprises 14 residues.

The chain has TRBV7-9 and TRBJ2-4, with 9 nucleotides matching TRBD1. The CDR3 spans 14 residues. V shed 3 bases, J shed 5 bases, and the junction held 2 bases outside the gene matches. CDR1 is SEHNR and CDR2 is FQNEAQ in the germline V gene (reference sequence). CDR3 sequence reads: CASSLGQGENIQYF. Here the CDR3 DNA reads TGTGCCAGCAGCTTGGGACAGGGTGAAAACATTCAGTACTTC.